The present TCR beta chain was sequenced within a study of OX40 agonist ivuxolimab in advanced cancers. Study-level findings and limits: CD8+ T cells were the subset that, on average, had more expanded clones than CD4+. Clonal expansion in partial responders at 0.1-3.0 mg/kg ranked among the lowest. Among some nonresponders, normalized T-cell clonal expansion was also low.

This CDR3 contains 13 residues. CDR1 is GTSNPN and CDR2 is SVGIG in the germline V gene (reference sequence). With 0 bases clipped from V and 6 bases from J, the junction kept 1 base outside the gene matches. The table came from immunoSEQ multiplex PCR; TCRdb's copy has only in-frame clones and leaves some out. The table has roughly 90,000 clones, approximately 94% seen once; the top ten hold about 2.6%. Details on this clone: Its antigen is undetermined.

Autoimmune disease history or systemic immunosuppression meant exclusion. The V and J genes are TRBV30 and TRBJ1-5; TRBD1 matches 8 bases. This material consisted of CD4+ or CD8+ T cells sorted from blood, taken in a trial of the OX40 agonist ivuxolimab. The TCR was taken from an adult with an advanced solid tumor such as melanoma, head and neck, liver or kidney cancer. The CDR3 loop is CAWSVQGAQPQHF. CDR3 bases: TGTGCCTGGAGTGTGCAGGGGGCTCAGCCCCAGCATTTT.